The next 5 T cell receptor beta chains were all read from a single sample in a study of T cells after somatic rescue of genetic block. Generated by immunoSEQ multiplex PCR, the TCRdb table keeps only in-frame clones and is missing some. The sample contains approximately 100,000 clones, around 90% of which appear only once. Sequencing was carried out using peripheral blood mononuclear cells (PBMCs). The receptors shown here come from a woman aged 18-30 years.

The chain couples TRBV18 to TRBJ1-5, with a possible D match to TRBD1 (6 bases). The V end was cut by 3 bases, the J end by 6 bases, with 12 bases between. Germline lookup yields CDR1 KGHSH and CDR2 LQKENI. The CDR3 has 14 residues. The DNA for the CDR3 is TGTGCCAGCTCACCGCAGGGGCTGCTTCAGCCCCAGCATTTT. Translated, it gives CASSPQGLLQPQHF.

This rearrangement joins TRBV10-3 to TRBJ2-7, with 7 bases fitting TRBD1. Germline CDR1 is ENHRY and CDR2 is SYGVKD. The trim removed 4 bases at V and 0 bases at J, leaving 6 bases unmatched. The CDR3 runs to 15 residues. CDR3 in amino acids: CAISGGQRYSYEQYF. In nucleotides, the CDR3 is TGTGCCATCAGTGGGGGACAGCGTTACTCCTACGAGCAGTACTTC.

This clone has just a few counts. It is unclear where the CDR3 begins or ends on the DNA, so no DNA is shown, and the CDR3 is as TCRdb lists it. The J gene is TRBJ1-4, the V gene TRBV6-1. The CDR3 spans 15 residues, counting both ends. Germline-derived CDR1 and CDR2 are MNHNS and SASEGT. CDR3 sequence: CASSDFRGSGEKLFF.

The chain joins TRBV7-3 to TRBJ2-1; D is ambiguous. In germline, CDR1 is SGHTA, CDR2 FQGTGA. This CDR3 spans 12 amino acids. Deletions cut 0 bases from V and 6 bases from J, with 3 bases between. The CDR3 DNA reads as TGTGCCAGCAGCTTAACGGCCAATGAGCAGTTCTTC. Its translation is CASSLTANEQFF. The complete variable domain, with remaining parts taken from reference TRBV7-3 and TRBJ2-1, reads GAGVSQTPSNKVTEKGKYVELRCDPISGHTALYWYRQSLGQGPEFLIYFQGTGAADDSGLPNDRFFAVRPEGSVSTLKIQRTERGDSAVYLCASSLTANEQFFGPGTRLTVL.

The gene calls are TRBV20-1 and TRBJ2-7; no definite D call. Germline assignment: CDR1 DFQATT and CDR2 SNEGSKA (reference sequence). The CDR3 covers 10 residues. V gave up 3 bases and J gave up 6 bases, with 6 bases separating them. Here the CDR3 reads CSASSREQYF. The CDR3 region has the DNA TGCAGTGCTAGTTCGCGCGAGCAGTACTTC.